Each of the 29 T cell receptor beta chains below was sequenced from the same sample in a study of T-cell memory formation after mild COVID-19. MiXCR, run by TCRdb on the 5' RACE reads, gives a single entry per CDR3 protein. This sample carries under 200,000 distinct CDR3 sequences, roughly 28% of them seen once, and the ten largest clones take 12%. The sample taken for sequencing was PBMCs or a T cell subset sorted from them (not recorded which). Every receptor here comes from an adult woman who had mild COVID-19 (a few samples of this study predate the infection). Cell type and time point are not known.

V gene TRBV7-9 combines with J gene TRBJ1-1, with TRBD1 matching over 8 bases. The V segment lost 10 bases and the J segment 2 bases; nucleotides outside the gene matches: 12. The CDR3 is 15 amino acids. The germline V gene encodes CDR1 SEHNR and CDR2 FQNEAQ (reference sequence). The CDR3 DNA reads as TGTGCCACCTCGATGACAGGGGAACCTAACACTGAAGCTTTCTTT. This sequence encodes CATSMTGEPNTEAFF. The entire variable domain, with the rest obtained from reference TRBV7-9 and TRBJ1-1, is as follows: DTGVSQNPRHKITKRGQNVTFRCDPISEHNRLYWYRQTLGQGPEFLTYFQNEAQLEKSRLLSDRFSAERPKGSFSTLEIQRTEQGDSAMYLCATSMTGEPNTEAFFGQGTRLTVV.

This clonotype was counted a few times. This sequence joins TRBV12-3 or TRBV12-4 and TRBJ2-3, with D possibly TRBD2 on 6 matching bases. Between the trimmed V and J ends, which lost 3 bases and 1 base, there was a span of 8 bases. CDR3 length equals 14 residues. CDR3: CASSFGGGTDTQYF. The CDR3, as DNA: TGTGCCAGCAGTTTCGGCGGGGGCACAGATACGCAGTATTTT.

This clonotype was counted many times. The rearrangement uses TRBV15 and TRBJ1-5, with D possibly TRBD1 on 5 matching bases. The CDR3 sequence is 14 residues long. The germline V gene encodes CDR1 LNHNV and CDR2 YYDKDF (reference sequence). The V end was cut by 5 bases, the J end by 7 bases, with 15 bases between. The CDR3 loop reads CATSGQGSRQPQHF. CDR3 bases: TGTGCCACCAGCGGTCAGGGTTCTAGGCAGCCCCAGCATTTT. The full variable domain, with the rest looked up from reference TRBV15 and TRBJ1-5, is DAMVIQNPRYQVTQFGKPVTLSCSQTLNHNVMYWYQQKSSQAPKLLFHYYDKDFNNEADTPDNFQSRRPNTSFCFLDIRSPGLGDTAMYLCATSGQGSRQPQHFGDGTRLSIL.

The chain has TRBV7-9 and TRBJ2-3; the match to TRBD2 covers 10 bases. This CDR3 spans 15 amino acids. Trimming took 5 bases from V and 4 from J; bases not matched to a gene: 6. Germline CDR1 is SEHNR and CDR2 is FQNEAQ (reference sequence). The CDR3 loop reads CASSHGTSEPDTQYF. CDR3 DNA: TGTGCCAGCAGCCACGGGACTAGCGAACCAGATACGCAGTATTTT.

This clonotype turned up a few times. DNA for the CDR3: TGTGCCAGCAGTCCCCCCCCGGGACAGGGGGCTACCGGGGAGCTGTTTTTT. Translating gives CASSPPPGQGATGELFF. The V gene is TRBV12-3 or TRBV12-4, the J gene TRBJ2-2; 12 bases match TRBD1. This CDR3 contains 17 residues. V lost 5 bases, J lost 5 bases, and 9 bases stayed unmatched.

The V call is TRBV7-2, the J call TRBJ2-1; D might be TRBD2 (7 bases). V was clipped by 5 bases and J by 8 bases, with 13 bases between them. Germline loops: CDR1 SGHTA, CDR2 FQGNSA. CDR3 length: 13 residues. Here the CDR3 DNA reads TGTGCCAGCAGCCAAGGGGGGGGCGATGAGCAGTTCTTC. As protein: CASSQGGGDEQFF.

This clonotype was recorded many times. The chain joins TRBV7-9 to TRBJ1-2; 9 positions agree with TRBD1. Germline V gene sequence: CDR1 SEHNR, CDR2 FQNEAQ (reference sequence). There are 14 residues in the CDR3. With V trimmed by 5 bases and J by 10 bases, 11 bases remained unmatched. The CDR3 loop is CASSEGYRDRDYTF. CDR3 sequence (DNA): TGTGCCAGCAGCGAAGGCTACCGGGACAGGGACTACACCTTC. Full variable domain (outside the CDR3, taken from reference TRBV7-9 and TRBJ1-2): DTGVSQNPRHKITKRGQNVTFRCDPISEHNRLYWYRQTLGQGPEFLTYFQNEAQLEKSRLLSDRFSAERPKGSFSTLEIQRTEQGDSAMYLCASSEGYRDRDYTFGSGTRLTVV.

This chain uses TRBV12-3 or TRBV12-4 with TRBJ2-7; 10 positions agree with TRBD1. After removal of 8 bases from V and 2 bases from J, the junction contained 9 bases not matched to a gene. This CDR3 comprises 15 residues. The CDR3 sequence is CASGWTGGLAYEQYF. The CDR3 DNA sequence: TGTGCCAGCGGGTGGACAGGGGGTTTAGCCTACGAGCAGTACTTC.

CDR3 DNA: TGTGCCACCAGCAGAGATAATCAAGCGCAGTTCTTC. Amino acid sequence: CATSRDNQAQFF. The gene calls are TRBV15 and TRBJ2-1, with unresolved D. Deletions cut 0 bases from V and 12 bases from J, with 9 bases between. The germline gives CDR1 LNHNV, CDR2 YYDKDF (reference sequence). The length of the CDR3 is 12 residues.

The chain employs TRBV27 and TRBJ1-1; 11 bases are a match to TRBD1. The CDR3 extends over 16 amino acids. V lost 5 bases to trimming and J lost 0 bases; unmatched junction nucleotides: 5. Germline CDR1 and CDR2: MNHEY and SMNVEV (reference sequence). DNA for the CDR3: TGTGCCAGCAGTCCCCGGACAGGGGGCCTGAACACTGAAGCTTTCTTT. It encodes CASSPRTGGLNTEAFF.

As DNA, the CDR3 is TGTGCCACCAGTCCGAGTACGTGGAACACTGAAGCTTTCTTT. The encoded protein is CATSPSTWNTEAFF. This sequence joins TRBV15 and TRBJ1-1; D call uncertain. Germline assignment: CDR1 LNHNV and CDR2 YYDKDF (reference sequence). CDR3 size: 14 residues. Trimming left V 6 bases short and J 1 base short, with 12 bases between. Full variable domain (missing parts from reference TRBV15 and TRBJ1-1): DAMVIQNPRYQVTQFGKPVTLSCSQTLNHNVMYWYQQKSSQAPKLLFHYYDKDFNNEADTPDNFQSRRPNTSFCFLDIRSPGLGDTAMYLCATSPSTWNTEAFFGQGTRLTVV.

The chain is built from TRBV7-2 and TRBJ2-2, with D uncertain. The CDR3 sequence is 15 residues long. V lost 8 bases to trimming and J lost 0 bases, with 13 bases between them. The germline V gene encodes CDR1 SGHTA and CDR2 FQGNSA. CDR3 in DNA: TGTGCCAGCCAATACCCTCAGGCGAACACCGGGGAGCTGTTTTTT. Amino acid sequence: CASQYPQANTGELFF.

The table lists this clonotype with a few counts. V and J are TRBV7-6 and TRBJ2-3, with D hard to call. CDR1 and CDR2 from the germline V gene are SGHVS and FNYEAQ. The germline V and J ends were trimmed by 5 bases and 6 bases, with 12 bases remaining between them. The CDR3 extends over 13 amino acids. The CDR3 spells CASSRRTMDTQYF. Here the CDR3 DNA reads TGTGCCAGCAGCCGCCGTACAATGGATACGCAGTATTTT.

There are a few counts of this clonotype. The genes are TRBV15 and TRBJ1-2; D remains unclear. V was cut by 0 bases and J by 7 bases, with 12 bases left in between. The CDR3 is 14 residues long. Germline loops: CDR1 LNHNV, CDR2 YYDKDF (reference sequence). The CDR3 spells CATSRDLAFSGYTF. CDR3 bases: TGTGCCACCAGCAGAGATCTTGCGTTCTCTGGCTACACCTTC.

The chain uses TRBV10-3 and TRBJ2-7, with D possibly being TRBD1 (5 bases). The CDR3 totals 13 residues. V was trimmed by 7 bases and J by 0 bases, leaving 10 bases between them. Per germline, CDR1 ENHRY and CDR2 SYGVKD. This CDR3 is CAITEDNSYEQYF. The CDR3 DNA follows: TGTGCCATCACCGAGGACAACTCCTACGAGCAGTACTTC.

This chain joins TRBV29-1 and TRBJ1-2; D not certain. CDR1 and CDR2 (germline): SQVTM, ANQGSEA. CDR3 length: 13 residues. V was pared by 5 bases and J by 3 bases, with 13 bases between. The DNA for the CDR3 is TGCAGCGTTAGCCGGACCCAGGACTATGGCTACACCTTC. Its protein product is CSVSRTQDYGYTF.

V gene TRBV2 combines with J gene TRBJ2-3; D not certain. V lost 6 bases, J lost 3 bases, and 13 bases lay in between. Germline V gene lookup returns CDR1 SNHLY and CDR2 FYNNEI. The CDR3 has 14 residues. The DNA of the CDR3 is TGTGCCAGCAGGGCCGGATTAGCTACAGATACGCAGTATTTT. Its translation is CASRAGLATDTQYF.

Here the CDR3 reads CASSFWDRRSGEQFF. The CDR3 bases are TGTGCCAGCAGTTTCTGGGACAGGCGCTCGGGTGAGCAGTTCTTC. The chain carries TRBV27 and TRBJ2-1; 8 bases are a match to TRBD1. The germline V gene encodes CDR1 MNHEY and CDR2 SMNVEV (reference sequence). This CDR3 contains 15 residues. With 3 bases clipped from V and 9 bases from J, the junction kept 10 bases outside the gene matches.

V usage is TRBV5-5 and J usage is TRBJ1-2; 8 nucleotides line up with TRBD1. CDR1 SGHKS and CDR2 YYEKEE come from the germline V gene (reference sequence). V dropped 4 bases and J dropped 2; count of bases not matched to a gene: 16. This CDR3 is 18 amino acids long. The CDR3 loop is CASSPVPGGDNSNYGYTF. DNA of the CDR3: TGTGCCAGCAGCCCTGTCCCAGGGGGCGACAACTCCAACTATGGCTACACCTTC.

This clonotype has only a few counts. One junction end disagrees with the germline gene, perhaps due to a read error. The rearrangement uses TRBV7-2 and TRBJ2-2, with TRBD1 matching over 7 bases. CDR3 length equals 14 residues. Per germline, CDR1 SGHTA and CDR2 FQGNSA. The CDR3 reads CASRLDRVVGELFF. CDR3 bases: TGTGCCAGCAGATTAGACAGGGTGGTCGGGGAGCTGTTTTTT.

This clonotype was observed once. The chain combines TRBV6-1 with TRBJ2-5; TRBD1 might be the D (6 bases). Germline CDR1 reads MNHNS; CDR2 reads SASEGT. The ends were cut back, 6 bases at V and 5 bases at J, with 13 bases in the middle. CDR3 length: 13 amino acids. The CDR3 nucleotides read TGTGCCAGCAGAACAGGGATGAGGGAGACCCAGTACTTC. Protein: CASRTGMRETQYF.

The chain combines TRBV15 with TRBJ2-5; possible D gene TRBD1, 5 bases. This CDR3 is built from 15 residues. V was pared by 0 bases and J by 6 bases, with 14 bases between. Germline V gene sequence: CDR1 LNHNV, CDR2 YYDKDF (reference sequence). CDR3 nucleotides: TGTGCCACCAGCAGAGATGGGCAGGGTTGGAAGACCCAGTACTTC. Protein product: CATSRDGQGWKTQYF.

This clonotype has a handful of counts. The chain employs TRBV7-9 and TRBJ2-7; D not resolved. In germline, CDR1 is SEHNR, CDR2 FQNEAQ (reference sequence). The V end lost 0 bases, the J end lost 4 bases, and 4 bases lay between the germline ends. The CDR3 spans 12 residues. In nucleotides, the CDR3 is TGTGCCAGCAGCTTAGCTTGGTACGAGCAGTACTTC. This encodes CASSLAWYEQYF.

In this sample, this clonotype turned up once. This chain links TRBV19 with TRBJ2-2; D remains ambiguous. V was shortened by 7 bases and J by 6 bases, with 9 bases between the two germline ends. This CDR3 is built from 12 residues. Germline values: CDR1 LNHDA, CDR2 SQIVND (reference sequence). DNA of the CDR3: TGTGCCAGTAAAGGGAAAGCCGGGGAGCTGTTTTTT. Encoded protein: CASKGKAGELFF.

The chain carries TRBV20-1 and TRBJ2-5, with 10 bases that match TRBD2. CDR1 is DFQATT and CDR2 is SNEGSKA in the germline V gene (reference sequence). After removal of 5 bases from V and 5 bases from J, the junction contained 2 bases not matched to a gene. The CDR3 consists of 12 residues. The CDR3 reads CSAGGLAETQYF. The DNA of the CDR3 is TGCAGTGCTGGGGGACTAGCGGAGACCCAGTACTTC.

The chain links TRBV11-2 to TRBJ2-1; D might be TRBD2 (6 bases). Trimming stripped 4 bases from V and 8 bases from J, with 15 bases between. This CDR3 has 14 residues. CDR1 is SGHAT and CDR2 is FQNNGV in the germline V gene. The CDR3 protein is CASSWGDEVHEQFF. CDR3 DNA: TGTGCCAGCAGCTGGGGGGATGAGGTCCATGAGCAGTTCTTC. Using reference TRBV11-2 and TRBJ2-1 for the parts outside the CDR3, the full variable domain is EAGVAQSPRYKIIEKRQSVAFWCNPISGHATLYWYQQILGQGPKLLIQFQNNGVVDDSQLPKDRFSAERLKGVDSTLKIQPAKLEDSAVYLCASSWGDEVHEQFFGPGTRLTVL.

The sample holds a few counts of this clonotype. The chain employs TRBV11-3 and TRBJ2-1, with 9 bases lining up with TRBD2. V was clipped by 2 bases and J by 10 bases; unmatched bases: 6. The CDR3 is 14 residues long. Germline V gives CDR1 SGHNT, CDR2 YENEEA. The CDR3 DNA is TGTGCCAGCAGCTTAATCGGGACTAGCAGCGAGCAGTTCTTC. Its translation is CASSLIGTSSEQFF.

The chain carries TRBV4-2 and TRBJ1-2, with 7 bases fitting TRBD1. The CDR3 extends over 15 amino acids. Germline CDR1 reads LGHNA; CDR2 reads YNFKEQ. J lost 3 bases, V lost 0 bases, and 4 bases had no gene match. The CDR3 region has the DNA TGTGCCAGCAGCCAAGATGGCCAGGGGGACTATGGCTACACCTTC. Protein: CASSQDGQGDYGYTF.

This clonotype was counted a few times. J is TRBJ1-6 and V is TRBV5-1; D gene unclear. V lost 1 base, J lost 9 bases, and 8 bases lay in between. This CDR3 is 13 amino acids long. CDR1 is SGHRS and CDR2 is YFSETQ in the germline V gene. CDR3 bases: TGCGCCAGCAGCTTGTTATTTGGTTCACCCCTCCACTTT. It yields the protein CASSLLFGSPLHF.